This TCR beta chain is from a study of blood T cells in healthy people across ages. The table lists this clonotype with many counts. A second PCR, run for roughly 7 to 12 cycles, used a sample-barcoded 5' primer plus a J-beta primer mix. TCRdb re-analysed the 5' RACE reads in MiXCR, keeping a single row per CDR3 protein. This sample has approximately 810,000 distinct CDR3 sequences, with 29% found just once. The germline V gene encodes CDR1 LNHNV and CDR2 YYDKDF (reference sequence). V gave up 4 bases and J gave up 4 bases, with 20 bases separating them. The CDR3 has 18 residues. The TCR sequence derives from a woman aged 80 or over in good health. The gene calls are TRBV15 and TRBJ2-6; D may be TRBD1 or TRBD2 (5 bases each). Sequences were obtained from blood. The CDR3 spells CATSKPGQGVFGANVLTF. CDR3 bases: TGTGCCACCAGCAAACCGGGGCAAGGGGTCTTCGGGGCCAACGTCCTGACTTTC.